These 14 T cell receptor beta chains originate from one sample sequenced in a study of molecular identifiers for immune sequencing clone quantification. In TCRdb, the PCR reads were re-called with MiXCR into one record per CDR3 protein. Counted here are around 100,000 distinct CDR3 sequences, about 35% occurring once; the ten biggest clones make up less than 5.5%. What was sequenced was naive CD8+ T cells from blood, with Jurkat cell RNA spiked in. Described subset: FACS-sorted CD8+CD4-CCR7+CD45RA+ naive T cells. Receptors were obtained from a human donor in good health. Some libraries in this study had Jurkat cell RNA spiked in.

The chain links TRBV11-2 to TRBJ2-5; D assignment may be TRBD1 or TRBD2 (5 bases each). Germline CDR1 is SGHAT and CDR2 is FQNNGV. V was pared by 6 bases and J by 0 bases, with 17 bases between. CDR3 size: 16 residues. Here the CDR3 reads CASSNMGEEYQETQYF. CDR3 DNA: TGTGCCAGCAGTAATATGGGGGAAGAGTACCAAGAGACCCAGTACTTC.

For this clonotype: Possible read error: a much larger clone is one base away. The chain employs TRBV20-1 and TRBJ2-7; D is undetermined. The V end lost 3 bases, the J end lost 0 bases, and 9 bases lay between the germline ends. The CDR3 sequence is 13 residues long. Looked up from germline, CDR1 is DFQATT and CDR2 is SNEGSKA (reference sequence). CDR3 nucleotides: TGCAGTGCTAGGCCTACCACCTCCTACGAGCAGTACTTC. It codes for CSARPTTSYEQYF.

Comments on this clonotype: This sequence may be a read error, since a much larger clone differs from it by one base. No conserved phenylalanine or tryptophan is present at the end of the CDR3, so a read error is the likely explanation. The chain recombines TRBV28 with TRBJ2-3; the D gene is possibly TRBD1 (6 bases). The CDR3 is made up of 16 amino acids. The germline V gene has CDR1 MDHEN and CDR2 SYDVKM. V was cut by 2 bases and J by 0 bases, with 12 bases left in between. The CDR3 loop reads CASSLSNRASTDTQYL. The CDR3 DNA sequence: TGTGCCAGCAGTTTAAGCAACAGGGCTAGCACAGATACGCAGTATCTT.

This clonotype was observed many times. This chain uses TRBV21-1 with TRBJ2-7; the table's D call, TRBD1, was not checked against the DNA. TRBV21-1 is designated a pseudogene. The CDR3 consists of 18 residues. This CDR3 reads CASSPQVGQGVASYEQYF. The CDR3, as DNA: TGTGCCAGCAGCCCACAAGTCGGACAGGGGGTTGCCTCCTACGAGCAGTACTTC.

Turning to this clonotype: One end of the junction fails to match germline, which may point to a read error. The chain joins TRBV12-3 or TRBV12-4 to TRBJ2-3, with D perhaps TRBD2 (6 bases). This CDR3 has 15 amino acids. CDR3 sequence (DNA): TGTGCCAGCAGTCCCGTGGCGGGAAGCACAGCTACGCAGTATTTT. It codes for CASSPVAGSTATQYF.

This sequence joins TRBV6-6 and TRBJ2-7, with 8 bases aligning to TRBD2. Trimming at V came to 0 bases and at J to 5 bases, leaving 6 bases not matched to a gene. The CDR3 is 15 amino acids. Germline loops: CDR1 MNHNY, CDR2 SVGAGI (reference sequence). CDR3 nucleotides: TGTGCCAGCAGTTACTCGAAGCGGGAGCACGACGAGCAGTACTTC. As protein: CASSYSKREHDEQYF.

About this clonotype: A much larger clone lies a single base off, so this may be a read error. This chain uses TRBV4-1 with TRBJ2-7; the match to TRBD2 covers 7 bases. After removal of 3 bases from V and 12 bases from J, the junction contained 14 bases not matched to a gene. The CDR3 has 14 amino acids. Germline values: CDR1 MGHRA, CDR2 YSYEKL. CDR3 DNA: TGCGCCAGCAGCCAGTCTGGCGGGGGAAAGAATTTGTACTTC. This translates into CASSQSGGGKNLYF.

This clonotype came up a few times. The chain carries TRBV4-1 and TRBJ2-7; possibly TRBD1 for D (6 bases). Trimming took off 4 bases at V and 1 base at J, with 14 bases between the two ends. In germline, CDR1 is MGHRA, CDR2 YSYEKL. This CDR3 is 15 amino acids long. CDR3 loop: CASSPLIGTSYEQYF. Written as DNA, the CDR3 is TGCGCCAGCAGCCCGCTGATCGGGACATCCTACGAGCAGTACTTC.

V usage is TRBV11-2 and J usage is TRBJ2-4; no firm D call. This CDR3 has 14 amino acids. The V and J ends lost 8 bases and 1 base respectively, with 12 bases between them. Germline-derived CDR1 and CDR2 are SGHAT and FQNNGV. The CDR3 sequence: CASDPQEAKNIQYF. CDR3 nucleotides: TGTGCCAGCGATCCTCAGGAGGCCAAAAACATTCAGTACTTC.

Many counts were recorded for this clonotype. The J gene is TRBJ2-7, the V gene TRBV7-6; D is uncertain. CDR1 is SGHVS and CDR2 is FNYEAQ in the germline V gene. The CDR3 sequence is 13 residues long. V was cut by 5 bases and J by 7 bases, with 15 bases left in between. DNA for the CDR3: TGTGCCAGCAGCGCCTCACTCGCACGGGAGCAGTACTTC. Translation: CASSASLAREQYF.

The J gene is TRBJ1-1, the V gene TRBV20-1; D is unclear. Per the germline V gene, CDR1 is DFQATT and CDR2 is SNEGSKA (reference sequence). The CDR3 covers 13 residues. V lost 0 bases and J lost 1, with 6 bases in between. CDR3 in DNA: TGCAGTGCTAGAGATTGGGGGAACACTGAAGCTTTCTTT. Encoded protein: CSARDWGNTEAFF.

As to this clonotype: It may be a read error: a sequence one base away is much more abundant. The V gene is TRBV20-1, the J gene TRBJ2-7; 10 bases match TRBD2. Per the germline V gene, CDR1 is DFQATT and CDR2 is SNEGSKA (reference sequence). This CDR3 region has 13 residues. The junction had 8 bases not matched to a gene; V was cut back by 6 bases and J by 6 bases. Here the CDR3 DNA reads TGCAGTGCCGGGACTAGCGATGATCGCGAGCAGTACTTC. Translated: CSAGTSDDREQYF.

This clonotype was counted a few times. The chain is built from TRBV12-3 or TRBV12-4 and TRBJ2-6; D is perhaps TRBD1 or TRBD2 (5 bases each). This CDR3 region has 15 residues. V was cut by 5 bases and J by 2 bases, with 10 bases left in between. This CDR3 is CASSLRDAGANVLTF. The CDR3 bases are TGTGCCAGCAGTCTCAGGGACGCTGGGGCCAACGTCCTGACTTTC.

This clonotype was detected many times. V is TRBV5-1 and J is TRBJ2-7, with TRBD1 matching 7 bases. CDR3 length equals 15 residues. The junction had 5 bases not matched to a gene; V was cut back by 0 bases and J by 2 bases. Germline V gene lookup returns CDR1 SGHRS and CDR2 YFSETQ. The CDR3 region has the DNA TGCGCCAGCAGCTTGGAGGGACAGTCACCCTACGAGCAGTACTTC. Amino acid sequence: CASSLEGQSPYEQYF.